This T cell receptor beta chain emerged from a study of blood T cell repertoires in COVID-19. Overall study context: The cDNA or gDNA used as material had been derived from T cells, B-cell-depleted T cells, or PBMCs.

Authors' processing steps: Estimated nucleated cell counts came from reference gene primer amplification. The assay was immunoSEQ multiplex PCR, and TCRdb's table has in-frame clones only and misses some. From that table come the V and J calls and clone size; the DNA was used to work out D and trimming. Here the sample spans under 200,000 clones, around 83% being singletons. This clone came up once. The clonotype comes from a woman aged 50 to 60 with COVID-19, enrolled during active disease. Sequenced input: peripheral blood.

CDR3 DNA sequence: TGTGCCAGCAGCCTCGGGACAGGGGGAGGGTACGAGCAGTACTTC. Translating gives CASSLGTGGGYEQYF. V and J are TRBV3-1 (or the pseudogene TRBV3-2) and TRBJ2-7; 11 positions match TRBD1. This CDR3 contains 15 residues. V gave up 4 bases and J gave up 4 bases; unmatched junction bases: 6. The germline V gene has CDR1 LGHDT and CDR2 YNNKEL (reference sequence).